This TCR beta chain was recovered during a study of CD8+ T cells in alopecia areata listed by TCRdb under 2018. In the study overall: To study T cell clonal expansion in alopecia areata, the researchers applied high-throughput TCRbeta sequencing to both the C3H/HeJ mouse model and human patients. RNA was extracted with the PAXgene miRNA kit for fixed scalp, the miRNeasy kit for PBMCs, and the RNeasy kit for mouse skin. Scalp tissue and sorted CD4+ and CD8+ peripheral blood T cells from patchy and totalis/universalis alopecia areata patients and from healthy controls were covered by human TCRbeta sequencing. Scalp clonality was compared across normal scalp (n=4), patchy alopecia areata scalp (n=8), and alopecia totalis/universalis scalp (n=8). immunoSEQ multiplex PCR using 35 Vbeta forward primers and 13 Jbeta reverse primers was used to amplify TCRbeta CDR3 regions. Findings and caveats that apply to the study as a whole: Scalp TCR repertoire analysis is complicated because resident alphabeta T cells in normal human skin are also sequenced, whereas mouse skin is dominated by gammadelta T cells. TCR sequences shared between patients were less clear than in mice, possibly partly because of HLA diversity in the patient population. Compared with normal scalp, lesional scalp had higher clonality and more expanded CD8+ clones, particularly in alopecia totalis/universalis, a pattern that suggests antigenic drive.

Library preparation employed the immunoSEQ multiplex PCR assay. To provide template for TCR sequencing, every sample had RNA extracted and reverse transcribed into cDNA. First-strand cDNA was synthesized using SuperScript III with a 2:1 mix of oligo-dT and random hexamers. A synthetic immune receptor repertoire was used to assess amplification bias, and residual bias was removed computationally. Per the original workflow: Raw reads were preprocessed to remove errors, and CDR3 was defined by IMGT conventions from the conserved cysteine to phenylalanine. Clonality was computed by normalizing Shannon entropy by log2 of the number of productive unique TCRs and subtracting the result from 1. CD4 or CD8 identity of scalp clones was inferred by cross-referencing scalp TCRbeta sequences with sorted blood CD4 and CD8 repertoires. In TCRdb, the immuneACCESS table is reduced to in-frame sequences with V and J assigned. These tables do not hold every clone; where another copy was compared, an unresolved V gene accounts for under half, and the others remain unexplained. Clonal size and the V and J genes are those of that table, whereas D and trimming came from the DNA. The table for this sample lists roughly 20,000 clones; roughly two thirds of them were counted only once. The ten largest clones take up less than 5.5% of the sample.

Worth noting for this clone: Its antigen is unknown. Base qualities were left out, and no much larger clone turns up one base away.

Spanning cysteine to phenylalanine, the CDR3 consists of 13 amino acids. CDR3 DNA only is kept here, 39 bases in frame from base 1. For CDR1 and CDR2, the germline V gene lists MNHEY and SVGAGI. Trimming at the junction amounts to 6 bases on V and 8 bases on J, and the germline ends lie 16 bases apart. CD4+ cells from four to six biomarker-study patients were further sorted into CD25+CD127- cells. Lesional scalp punch biopsies and peripheral blood were obtained from alopecia areata patients. After PBMCs were isolated by density centrifugation and stained for CD3, CD4 and CD8, a FACSAria was used to sort CD4+ and CD8+ T cells. Untreated alopecia areata patients were recruited as part of a multicenter biomarker study.

The sequenced sample consisted of CD4+ Tregs sorted from blood. The chain employs TRBV6-5 and TRBJ1-2; too little of a D gene remains to name it. The sequence came from a human donor with alopecia areata. The CDR3 protein: CASRPPGLRGYTF. The DNA sequence is as follows: TGTGCCAGCAGGCCCCCAGGATTGCGGGGCTACACCTTC.